This TCR beta chain was sequenced for a study of cytomegalovirus exposure and HLA in healthy donors. General study results and limits: In a later analysis, a genetic analysis reported fewer productive-TCR N-insertions in an Asian-associated ancestry cluster than the cohort average. Most subjects' HLA-A and HLA-B alleles were reportedly predicted from TCR beta sequences. The authors confirmed in vitro that three CMV-associated chains were specific for CMV antigens.

The PCR was carried out with 60 Vbeta primers and 13 Jbeta primers. Sequencing was performed with immunoSEQ multiplex PCR; in TCRdb, only in-frame clones are kept and a portion is missing. Of some 150,000 clones listed, about 80% are singletons. CDR1 and CDR2 (germline): LNHNV, YYDKDF (reference sequence). CDR3 size: 19 residues. J was trimmed by 2 bases and V by 0 bases; bases with no gene match: 10. Note on this clone: What it recognizes is unknown.

This sequence joins TRBV15 and TRBJ1-6; 7 bases fit TRBD1. This receptor was identified in a woman between 35 and 50 years old in good health and CMV-seronegative. Specimen: PBMCs. DNA for the CDR3: TGTGCCACCAGCAGAGATCGCCTTACAGGGGTGACCTATAATTCACCCCTCCACTTT. This translates into CATSRDRLTGVTYNSPLHF.